This T cell receptor beta chain came from a study of blood T cell repertoires in COVID-19. Background on the study: The samples span acute and convalescent COVID-19 from the United States, Italy and Spain. In each case, the material was cDNA or gDNA derived from T cells, B-cell-depleted T cells, or PBMCs.

The Seattle patients, enrolled during active infection, were followed longitudinally. V shed 3 bases and J 5 bases; nucleotides not matched to a gene: 11. Germline loops: CDR1 LNHDA, CDR2 SQIVND (reference sequence). This CDR3 spans 16 amino acids. As processed by the authors: Estimates of nucleated cell counts were drawn from the amplification of reference gene primers. Profiled with immunoSEQ multiplex PCR; TCRdb holds only in-frame clones, not every one. That table gives V, J and clone size, and the DNA gave D and trimming. This sample has some 46,000 clones, with roughly 85% found just once. Sequencing was carried out using peripheral blood. The rearrangement links TRBV19 to TRBJ2-3; 7 bases fit TRBD2. The clonotype was recovered from a woman of 80 years or more with COVID-19, enrolled during active disease. The CDR3 region is CASSIATSLFVDTQYF. The CDR3 DNA reads as TGTGCCAGTAGTATCGCGACTAGCTTATTTGTAGATACGCAGTATTTT.